Reported below is one T cell receptor (beta chain). Antigen specificity is unknown. These data are taken from a study of cytomegalovirus exposure and HLA in healthy donors. Looking at the study overall: Around 77 million unique TCRs from HLA-typed donors made up an early data release. Of about 400 genotyped donors, approximately 80% clustered with self-reported Caucasian donors. Regarding the study as a whole: Exclusion as indistinguishable affected some V segments, including TRBV6-2 and TRBV6-3.

Amplification used 60 Vbeta primers and 13 Jbeta primers. Data came from immunoSEQ multiplex PCR; TCRdb stores just in-frame clones and leaves some out. The table includes 85,000 to 100,000 clones, just under 70% detected once. Between the trimmed V and J ends, which lost 6 bases and 3 bases, there was a span of 18 bases. CDR3 size: 15 residues. Germline assignment: CDR1 SGHNT and CDR2 YYREEE (reference sequence). Source material: PBMCs. The TCR was taken from a man aged 50 to 59 in good health and CMV-seronegative. J is TRBJ1-1 and V is TRBV5-4, with a weak D call TRBD1 (6 bases). CDR3 bases: TGTGCCAGCACCGCCCCCGGGGGGCTGGACACTGAAGCTTTCTTT. Translated: CASTAPGGLDTEAFF.